Below are 19 T cell receptor beta chains sequenced from a single sample in a study of graft-versus-host responses after intestinal transplantation. Profiled with immunoSEQ multiplex PCR; TCRdb holds only in-frame clones, not every one. This sample carries over 90,000 clones, 91% of them seen once, and the ten largest clones take roughly 0.17%. The antigens for these receptors are not known. This sample comprised unstimulated CD4+ T cells sorted from spleen or lymph node cells, obtained before transplant. The origin of the receptors is a human donor who was the organ donor for an intestinal transplant.

The rearrangement joins TRBV19 to TRBJ1-2; 8 bases line up with TRBD1. V shed 4 bases and J 2 bases; nucleotides not matched to a gene: 3. Germline V lookup: CDR1 LNHDA, CDR2 SQIVND (reference sequence). The CDR3 runs to 14 residues. CDR3 DNA: TGTGCCAGTAGTACAGGACAGGGCAACTATGGCTACACCTTC. This codes for CASSTGQGNYGYTF. Complete variable domain (other parts from reference TRBV19 and TRBJ1-2): DGGITQSPKYLFRKEGQNVTLSCEQNLNHDAMYWYRQDPGQGLRLIYYSQIVNDFQKGDIAEGYSVSREKKESFPLTVTSAQKNPTAFYLCASSTGQGNYGYTFGSGTRLTVV.

This clone was seen more than once but under ten times. This chain links TRBV7-6 with TRBJ2-5; no reliable D call. The CDR3 contains 12 residues. The V end lost 2 bases, the J end lost 5 bases, and 6 bases lay between the germline ends. Germline CDR1 is SGHVS and CDR2 is FNYEAQ. The CDR3 sequence is CASSLNMETQYF. For the CDR3, the DNA is TGTGCCAGCAGCTTAAACATGGAGACCCAGTACTTC.

The chain has TRBV30 and TRBJ2-1; D perhaps matches TRBD1 (5 bases). The CDR3 contains 14 residues. Per germline, CDR1 GTSNPN and CDR2 SVGIG (reference sequence). V gave up 1 base and J gave up 3 bases, with 10 bases separating them. The DNA for the CDR3 is TGTGCCTGGAGTGAAGGGGCTCTCTACAATGAGCAGTTCTTC. It specifies CAWSEGALYNEQFF.

V usage is TRBV19 and J usage is TRBJ2-7, with 15 bases aligning to TRBD2. V was clipped by 3 bases and J by 2 bases; unmatched bases: 2. From germline, CDR1 is LNHDA and CDR2 SQIVND (reference sequence). CDR3 size: 16 residues. The CDR3 DNA reads TGTGCCAGTAGTATCGGGACTAGCGGGGGGACCTACGAGCAGTACTTC. Its translation: CASSIGTSGGTYEQYF.

The count of this clone is one. The V call is TRBV4-1, the J call TRBJ2-3; 8 bases are shared with TRBD2. Germline CDR1 reads MGHRA; CDR2 reads YSYEKL. Trimming at V came to 2 bases and at J to 0 bases, leaving 4 bases not matched to a gene. The CDR3 sequence is 16 residues long. The CDR3 loop is CASSQLGLASTDTQYF. CDR3 nucleotides: TGCGCCAGCAGCCAACTCGGACTAGCCAGCACAGATACGCAGTATTTT.

The gene calls are TRBV4-3 and TRBJ2-6, with 11 bases fitting TRBD1. J lost 1 base, V lost 0 bases, and 5 bases had no gene match. The CDR3 consists of 19 residues. The germline V gene encodes CDR1 LGHNA and CDR2 YSLEER. This chain's CDR3 is CASSQDLGQGVSGANVLTF. The CDR3 DNA is TGCGCCAGCAGCCAAGATCTGGGACAGGGGGTATCTGGGGCCAACGTCCTGACTTTC.

The genes are TRBV12-2 and TRBJ1-1; the table assigns TRBD1, which was not confirmed against the DNA. TRBV12-2 is assigned pseudogene status. The CDR3 sequence is 16 residues long. The CDR3 region is CASSSGGGMPRTEAFF. CDR3 coding DNA: TGTGCAAGTAGCTCCGGAGGGGGCATGCCGAGGACTGAAGCTTTCTTT.

This clone was picked up one time. The chain links TRBV7-2 to TRBJ2-3; TRBD1 agrees at 8 bases. The length of the CDR3 is 15 residues. Germline V gives CDR1 SGHTA, CDR2 FQGNSA. V was clipped by 4 bases and J by 5 bases; unmatched bases: 8. CDR3 region: CASSSPDRARDTQYF. CDR3 in DNA: TGTGCCAGCAGCTCCCCGGACAGGGCGCGAGATACGCAGTATTTT.

The V call is TRBV28, the J call TRBJ2-3; the match to TRBD2 covers 8 bases. Trimming at V came to 2 bases and at J to 2 bases, leaving 12 bases not matched to a gene. The length of the CDR3 is 18 residues. From germline, CDR1 is MDHEN and CDR2 SYDVKM. DNA of the CDR3: TGTGCCAGCAGTTTAGGAGCGGGGGAGCTAACCGACACAGATACGCAGTATTTT. This codes for CASSLGAGELTDTDTQYF.

The chain has TRBV7-2 and TRBJ2-5; weak D call: TRBD2 (6 bases). Per the germline V gene, CDR1 is SGHTA and CDR2 is FQGNSA. The CDR3 sequence is 13 residues long. Trimming removed 5 bases at V and 0 bases at J, with 7 bases between. The CDR3 sequence is CASSRGYQETQYF. The CDR3 bases are TGTGCCAGCAGCCGGGGGTACCAAGAGACCCAGTACTTC. The full variable domain, completed using reference TRBV7-2 and TRBJ2-5, is GAGVSQSPSNKVTEKGKDVELRCDPISGHTALYWYRQSLGQGLEFLIYFQGNSAPDKSGLPSDRFSAERTGGSVSTLTIQRTQQEDSAVYLCASSRGYQETQYFGPGTRLLVL.

This clone has more than one count but fewer than ten. The genes are TRBV2 and TRBJ1-3, with D perhaps matching TRBD1 (6 bases). The CDR3 is made up of 16 amino acids. Germline V gene sequence: CDR1 SNHLY, CDR2 FYNNEI. Between the trimmed V and J ends, which lost 6 bases and 0 bases, there was a span of 15 bases. The CDR3 DNA reads TGTGCCAGCAGGCCGGACAGTTATCGCTCTGGAAACACCATATATTTT. Protein product: CASRPDSYRSGNTIYF.

V usage is TRBV5-8 and J usage is TRBJ1-5; D gene ambiguous. The CDR3 is 16 residues long. The V gene's germline CDR1 is SGHTS and CDR2 YDEGEE. Trimming left V 0 bases short and J 0 bases short, with 10 bases between. The CDR3 protein is CASSLGSQYSNQPQHF. The DNA of the CDR3 is TGTGCCAGCAGCTTGGGATCGCAGTATAGCAATCAGCCCCAGCATTTT.

This clone has just a few counts. The V and J genes are TRBV10-3 and TRBJ1-1, with unresolved D. CDR1 is ENHRY, CDR2 SYGVKD, per germline. V lost 3 bases and J 4 bases, leaving 6 bases between the germline ends. The CDR3 consists of 12 residues. CDR3: CAISETFTEAFF. DNA for the CDR3: TGTGCCATCAGTGAAACTTTCACTGAAGCTTTCTTT.

V is TRBV4-1 and J is TRBJ2-7, with a possible D match to TRBD1 (7 bases). The V gene lost 1 base and the J gene lost 2 bases, with 12 bases spanning the gap. The CDR3 has 15 residues. CDR1 is MGHRA, CDR2 YSYEKL, per germline. The CDR3 coding sequence is TGCGCCAGCAGCCAAGGCCAGGGGGGCCCCTACGAGCAGTACTTC. The encoded protein is CASSQGQGGPYEQYF.

This clone has only a few counts. The chain joins TRBV14 to TRBJ1-2; D possibly corresponds to TRBD1 (6 bases). Looked up from germline, CDR1 is SGHDN and CDR2 is FVKESK. Trimming took 0 bases from V and 8 from J, leaving 16 bases between them. The CDR3 runs to 15 residues. The CDR3 spells CASSQELVAGEGYTF. CDR3 DNA: TGTGCCAGCAGCCAAGAATTGGTCGCAGGGGAGGGCTACACCTTC.

The J gene is TRBJ1-6, the V gene TRBV6-1, with TRBD1 matching over 10 bases. The CDR3 runs to 14 residues. Looked up from germline, CDR1 is MNHNS and CDR2 is SASEGT. Trimming removed 8 bases from V and 13 bases from J; junction bases left unmatched: 11. In DNA, the CDR3 is TGTGCCAGCCGTTGGACAGGGGGGGTTTCGCCCCTCCACTTT. This sequence encodes CASRWTGGVSPLHF.

Written as DNA, the CDR3 is TGCGCCAGCAGCAGGACAGGCCGCACCGGGGAGCTGTTTTTT. This translates into CASSRTGRTGELFF. The V and J genes are TRBV5-1 and TRBJ2-2; TRBD1 matches at 7 bases. V was clipped by 4 bases and J by 4 bases; unmatched bases: 4. This CDR3 spans 14 amino acids. The V gene's germline CDR1 is SGHRS and CDR2 YFSETQ.

The J gene is TRBJ1-2, the V gene TRBV7-6; 9 nucleotides agree with TRBD1. The CDR3 covers 13 residues. CDR1 and CDR2 from the germline V gene are SGHVS and FNYEAQ. With 5 bases clipped from V and 6 bases from J, the junction kept 4 bases outside the gene matches. The CDR3 nucleotides are TGTGCCAGCAGCCAGACAGGGGGAGATGGCTACACCTTC. Its protein is CASSQTGGDGYTF.

This chain's CDR3 is CASSLMRSSYEQYF. CDR3 nucleotides: TGTGCCAGCAGCTTAATGAGGAGCTCCTACGAGCAGTACTTC. This chain uses TRBV7-2 with TRBJ2-7, with unresolved D. Germline CDR1 is SGHTA and CDR2 is FQGNSA. The CDR3 length is 14 residues. V lost 2 bases, J lost 0 bases, and 8 bases lay in between.